This passage covers 31 T cell receptor beta chains from one sample sequenced in a study of shared T cell receptors in the human thymus. Repertoires were generated with immunoSEQ multiplex PCR, while TCRdb's copy carries only in-frame clones and drops some. The repertoire holds under 850,000 clones, with 70% to 90% as singletons. These data were also reused for a study on human thymus T cells.

The source material was thymocytes. These receptors all stem from a boy in the first two years of life with a congenital heart defect.

For the CDR3, the DNA is TGTGCCTGGAGTGCCCGACAGGGTTGGGGCACAGATACGCAGTATTTT. Translating it yields CAWSARQGWGTDTQYF. The rearrangement joins TRBV30 to TRBJ2-3; 7 bases align to TRBD1. CDR3 length equals 16 residues. Germline CDR1 and CDR2: GTSNPN and SVGIG (reference sequence). The V gene end was trimmed by 1 base and the J gene end by 1 base; junction bases not matched to a gene: 8.

V is TRBV9 and J is TRBJ1-1; D is uncertain. Germline-derived CDR1 and CDR2 are SGDLS and YYNGEE. This CDR3 has 14 amino acids. V lost 0 bases, J lost 4 bases, and 10 bases lay in between. The CDR3 loop reads CASSVAGLGTEAFF. In nucleotides, the CDR3 is TGTGCCAGCAGCGTAGCGGGATTGGGCACTGAAGCTTTCTTT.

The chain links TRBV27 to TRBJ1-5; maybe TRBD1 (6 bases). V was shortened by 5 bases and J by 11 bases, with 19 bases between the two germline ends. The CDR3 extends over 14 amino acids. Per the germline V gene, CDR1 is MNHEY and CDR2 is SMNVEV (reference sequence). The CDR3 region has the DNA TGTGCCAGCAGTCCAAGTCACCTCGACAGGTCCCAGCATTTT. As protein: CASSPSHLDRSQHF.

The rearrangement uses TRBV4-3 and TRBJ2-3; 8 nucleotides agree with TRBD2. CDR1 LGHNA and CDR2 YSLEER come from the germline V gene. V was clipped by 1 base and J by 0 bases; unmatched bases: 6. CDR3 length: 17 amino acids. The CDR3 DNA follows: TGCGCCAGCAGCCAAGGGCGGGGGGATTTAAGCACAGATACGCAGTATTTT. The encoded protein is CASSQGRGDLSTDTQYF.

V gene TRBV7-2 combines with J gene TRBJ1-1; D is perhaps TRBD1 (5 bases). This CDR3 comprises 14 residues. Germline CDR1 and CDR2: SGHTA and FQGNSA. V lost 2 bases and J lost 0, with 7 bases in between. This chain's CDR3 is CASSLQGLNTEAFF. The CDR3 DNA follows: TGTGCCAGCAGCTTACAGGGTCTGAACACTGAAGCTTTCTTT. The whole variable domain, remainder taken from reference TRBV7-2 and TRBJ1-1, is GAGVSQSPSNKVTEKGKDVELRCDPISGHTALYWYRQSLGQGLEFLIYFQGNSAPDKSGLPSDRFSAERTGGSVSTLTIQRTQQEDSAVYLCASSLQGLNTEAFFGQGTRLTVV.

V gene TRBV27 combines with J gene TRBJ2-7; D is perhaps TRBD1 (5 bases). The CDR3 runs to 13 residues. The germline V and J ends were trimmed by 6 bases and 5 bases, with 14 bases remaining between them. Germline lookup yields CDR1 MNHEY and CDR2 SMNVEV (reference sequence). The CDR3 here is CASSYEQDHEQYF. The DNA for the CDR3 is TGTGCCAGCAGCTATGAACAGGACCACGAGCAGTACTTC.

The rearrangement uses TRBV30 and TRBJ2-7; TRBD1 agrees at 7 bases. Germline V gene sequence: CDR1 GTSNPN, CDR2 SVGIG (reference sequence). Trimming cost V 3 bases and J 5 bases; bases outside gene matches: 13. The CDR3 is 15 amino acids. The CDR3 spells CAWSARRQGEDEQYF. In DNA, the CDR3 is TGTGCCTGGAGCGCCAGACGACAGGGCGAAGACGAGCAGTACTTC.

The rearrangement joins TRBV10-2 to TRBJ2-7; tentative D call: TRBD1 (5 bases). In germline, CDR1 is WSHSY, CDR2 SAAADI. The CDR3 is 14 amino acids. Between the trimmed V and J ends, which lost 3 bases and 3 bases, there was a span of 12 bases. CDR3 nucleotides: TGCGCCAGCAGTGATCAGGGTTTATACTACGAGCAGTACTTC. This translates into CASSDQGLYYEQYF.

The V gene is TRBV4-3, the J gene TRBJ1-4; perhaps TRBD1 as D (5 bases). CDR1 and CDR2 (germline): LGHNA, YSLEER. The CDR3 runs to 16 residues. V was trimmed by 1 base and J by 8 bases, leaving 17 bases between them. As DNA, the CDR3 is TGCGCCAGCAGCCAAGTTTGGGGTAGGGGAGGGGAAAAACTGTTTTTT. It encodes CASSQVWGRGGEKLFF.

The rearrangement uses TRBV6-6 and TRBJ1-5; 11 nucleotides match TRBD1. V shed 5 bases and J 5 bases; nucleotides not matched to a gene: 5. This CDR3 contains 15 residues. Germline-derived CDR1 and CDR2 are MNHNY and SVGAGI (reference sequence). The chain's CDR3 is CASSRKGQGDQPQHF. The DNA for the CDR3 is TGTGCCAGCAGTAGAAAGGGACAGGGGGATCAGCCCCAGCATTTT.

The chain links TRBV5-6 to TRBJ2-6, with TRBD2 matching 11 bases. V was pared by 2 bases and J by 4 bases, with 11 bases of the junction left unmatched. The V gene's germline CDR1 is SGHDT and CDR2 YYEEEE. This CDR3 has 19 residues. CDR3 nucleotides: TGTGCCAGCAGCTTATACTTTCTAGCGGGGGGCCCAGGGGCCAACGTCCTGACTTTC. The encoded protein is CASSLYFLAGGPGANVLTF.

The chain employs TRBV6-6 and TRBJ2-1; TRBD1 agrees at 7 bases. After removal of 5 bases from V and 0 bases from J, the junction contained 4 bases not matched to a gene. CDR1 is MNHNY and CDR2 is SVGAGI in the germline V gene (reference sequence). The CDR3 is 15 amino acids. The CDR3 sequence is CASSDRVSSYNEQFF. Written as DNA, the CDR3 is TGTGCCAGCAGTGACAGGGTAAGCTCCTACAATGAGCAGTTCTTC.

The chain links TRBV7-6 to TRBJ1-1; TRBD1 is a possible D gene (5 bases). In germline, CDR1 is SGHVS, CDR2 FNYEAQ. Trimming cost V 5 bases and J 0 bases, with 13 bases left between them. This CDR3 has 15 amino acids. The CDR3 loop reads CASSPGGVMNTEAFF. Written as DNA, the CDR3 is TGTGCCAGCAGCCCTGGGGGGGTGATGAACACTGAAGCTTTCTTT. The full variable domain, rest sourced from reference TRBV7-6 and TRBJ1-1, is GAGVSQSPRYKVTKRGQDVALRCDPISGHVSLYWYRQALGQGPEFLTYFNYEAQQDKSGLPNDRFSAERPEGSISTLTIQRTEQRDSAMYRCASSPGGVMNTEAFFGQGTRLTVV.

The chain joins TRBV4-2 to TRBJ2-3, with a weak D call TRBD2 (6 bases). The CDR3 sequence is 14 residues long. Germline CDR1 and CDR2: LGHNA and YNFKEQ. Trimming removed 1 base from V and 8 bases from J, with 13 bases in between. CDR3 nucleotide sequence: TGTGCCAGCAGCCAAGGCTGGACTATTCCTACGCAGTATTTT. Translating gives CASSQGWTIPTQYF.

Worth noting for this clone: Different DNA sequences within this sample yield the same CDR3. The rearrangement joins TRBV27 to TRBJ1-2; 10 nucleotides agree with TRBD1. Unmatched junction bases numbered 11, after V lost 5 bases and J lost 8 bases. This CDR3 has 15 amino acids. CDR1 is MNHEY and CDR2 is SMNVEV in the germline V gene (reference sequence). The CDR3 region is CASSDGTGELHGYTF. Here the CDR3 DNA reads TGTGCCAGCAGTGACGGGACAGGGGAATTACACGGCTACACCTTC.

This clone has only a few counts. This chain joins TRBV15 and TRBJ2-1; a weak D match, TRBD2 (6 bases). V was pared by 3 bases and J by 7 bases, with 16 bases between. This CDR3 has 15 amino acids. Germline V gene lookup returns CDR1 LNHNV and CDR2 YYDKDF (reference sequence). CDR3: CATSSPLTEGNEQFF. CDR3 DNA sequence: TGTGCCACCAGCAGTCCCCTCACGGAGGGGAATGAGCAGTTCTTC.

The CDR3 bases are TGTGCCAGCAGTGAAAAACGGACCCCAGAGAGCGGAGAGTACAATGAGCAGTTCTTC. Translating it yields CASSEKRTPESGEYNEQFF. The chain links TRBV2 to TRBJ2-1; D possibly corresponds to TRBD2 (5 bases). V was pared by 2 bases and J by 4 bases, with 24 bases between. The CDR3 is 19 amino acids. From germline, CDR1 is SNHLY and CDR2 FYNNEI.

The chain links TRBV4-2 to TRBJ1-2, with 7 bases lining up with TRBD1. Germline V CDR1 and CDR2: LGHNA, YNFKEQ. The CDR3 covers 14 residues. V trimming: 0 bases; J trimming: 6 bases; junction bases outside the gene matches: 4. CDR3 loop: CASSQDTTGDGYTF. For the CDR3, the DNA is TGTGCCAGCAGCCAAGATACCACAGGGGATGGCTACACCTTC.

This clone appeared a single time. This chain joins TRBV11-2 and TRBJ2-7; TRBD1 aligns across 9 bases. This CDR3 region has 18 residues. Trimming removed 1 base from V and 2 bases from J; junction bases left unmatched: 12. The germline gives CDR1 SGHAT, CDR2 FQNNGV. Here the CDR3 DNA reads TGTGCCAGCAGCTTAGGCCTGACAGGGGGTAGCGGAACCTACGAGCAGTACTTC. Protein sequence: CASSLGLTGGSGTYEQYF.

V gene TRBV28 combines with J gene TRBJ2-7, with TRBD1 matching 10 bases. The V gene's germline CDR1 is MDHEN and CDR2 SYDVKM. Unmatched junction bases numbered 12, after V lost 4 bases and J lost 3 bases. This CDR3 comprises 17 residues. This CDR3 is CASSSPRTGGRGYEQYF. CDR3 nucleotides: TGTGCCAGCAGTTCCCCTCGGACAGGGGGTAGAGGCTACGAGCAGTACTTC.

This chain connects TRBV7-8 to TRBJ2-3, with TRBD1 matching 7 bases. The CDR3 loop spans 15 amino acids. The germline gives CDR1 SGHVS, CDR2 FQNEAQ. V trimming: 5 bases; J trimming: 4 bases; junction bases outside the gene matches: 9. The CDR3 sequence is CASSRRQGGSDTQYF. The CDR3, as DNA: TGTGCCAGCAGCCGGCGACAGGGCGGATCAGATACGCAGTATTTT.

V usage is TRBV29-1 and J usage is TRBJ2-7; 8 bases match TRBD2. CDR3 length: 13 amino acids. Germline loops: CDR1 SQVTM, CDR2 ANQGSEA. V shed 6 bases and J 6 bases; nucleotides not matched to a gene: 10. In DNA, the CDR3 is TGCAGCGTCGCTGCGGGACTAGATTCCGAGCAGTACTTC. Translated: CSVAAGLDSEQYF.

The chain couples TRBV27 to TRBJ1-2; D is unclear. The CDR3 extends over 13 amino acids. The V and J ends lost 6 bases and 1 base respectively, with 9 bases between them. CDR1 MNHEY and CDR2 SMNVEV come from the germline V gene (reference sequence). DNA of the CDR3: TGTGCCAGCAGGGGCCCCAATAACTATGGCTACACCTTC. As protein: CASRGPNNYGYTF.

V gene TRBV27 combines with J gene TRBJ1-2, with D possibly matching TRBD1 (6 bases). CDR3 size: 13 residues. The V and J ends lost 5 bases and 4 bases respectively, with 11 bases between them. Germline CDR1 is MNHEY and CDR2 is SMNVEV (reference sequence). CDR3 protein: CASSPRTVYGYTF. As DNA, the CDR3 is TGTGCCAGCAGTCCACGGACAGTCTATGGCTACACCTTC.

The rearrangement uses TRBV27 and TRBJ2-7; 11 bases map to TRBD2. CDR3 size: 15 residues. The V gene's germline CDR1 is MNHEY and CDR2 SMNVEV (reference sequence). V lost 7 bases and J lost 2; bases outside the gene matches: 7. CDR3 in amino acids: CASTPRTSGPYEQYF. The CDR3 DNA follows: TGTGCCAGCACACCCCGGACTAGCGGGCCCTACGAGCAGTACTTC.

The chain carries TRBV7-3 and TRBJ1-5, with TRBD1 matching over 10 bases. This CDR3 has 18 amino acids. Trimming took 6 bases from V and 0 from J; bases not matched to a gene: 11. From germline, CDR1 is SGHTA and CDR2 FQGTGA. CDR3 loop: CASRQRIRTGGSNQPQHF. The DNA for the CDR3 is TGTGCCAGCAGACAAAGAATAAGGACAGGGGGTAGCAATCAGCCCCAGCATTTT.

With respect to this clone: This specimen includes other DNA sequences encoding the same CDR3. V and J are TRBV19 and TRBJ1-1; 8 bases match TRBD1. The CDR3 is 14 residues long. J was trimmed by 4 bases and V by 2 bases; bases with no gene match: 3. Germline CDR1 is LNHDA and CDR2 is SQIVND (reference sequence). CDR3 sequence reads: CASSIQGASTEAFF. The CDR3 DNA reads TGTGCCAGTAGTATACAGGGGGCTAGCACTGAAGCTTTCTTT.

The chain carries TRBV2 and TRBJ2-7, with 7 bases aligning to TRBD2. V lost 6 bases and J lost 4; bases outside the gene matches: 12. CDR1 SNHLY and CDR2 FYNNEI come from the germline V gene. The CDR3 has 15 amino acids. The CDR3 sequence: CASRDPGTNRYEQYF. CDR3 bases: TGTGCCAGCAGAGACCCCGGGACTAACCGATACGAGCAGTACTTC.

This clone appeared once. The chain combines TRBV28 with TRBJ2-7; 8 nucleotides agree with TRBD1. The germline CDR1 and CDR2 sequences are MDHEN and SYDVKM. J gave up 3 bases and V 2 bases, and 12 bases lay outside the gene matches. CDR3 length: 17 amino acids. The DNA for the CDR3 is TGTGCCAGCAGTTTACTCCTTGACAGGGGAGTGGACTACGAGCAGTACTTC. It encodes CASSLLLDRGVDYEQYF.

The rearrangement uses TRBV30 and TRBJ2-3; 13 bases match TRBD2. V was pared by 0 bases and J by 1 base, with 16 bases of the junction left unmatched. Germline V gene sequence: CDR1 GTSNPN, CDR2 SVGIG (reference sequence). The CDR3 has 21 amino acids. CDR3 sequence: CAWSVPGLAGSLGRGTDTQYF. Written as DNA, the CDR3 is TGTGCCTGGAGTGTACCGGGACTAGCGGGAAGTCTCGGTCGCGGCACAGATACGCAGTATTTT.

V and J are TRBV29-1 and TRBJ2-1; weak D call: TRBD1 (5 bases). Trimming left V 5 bases short and J 0 bases short, with 14 bases between. The germline V gene has CDR1 SQVTM and CDR2 ANQGSEA. The CDR3 extends over 15 amino acids. CDR3 sequence (DNA): TGCAGCGTTCCGCGACAGCCCCGCTCCTACAATGAGCAGTTCTTC. This translates into CSVPRQPRSYNEQFF.